This TCR beta chain was documented in a study of blood T cell repertoires in COVID-19. Study context: From the United States, Italy and Spain came samples of acute and convalescent COVID-19.

V was shortened by 3 bases and J by 7 bases, with 10 bases between the two germline ends. The CDR3 is 13 amino acids. Germline V lookup: CDR1 LNHDA, CDR2 SQIVND (reference sequence). Profiling relied on immunoSEQ multiplex PCR, and the TCRdb table lists in-frame clones only, not all of them. There are 120,000 to 150,000 clones in the sample; roughly 86% occur only once, and roughly 5.4% lies in the top ten. The chain employs TRBV19 and TRBJ1-5; D remains unclear. The origin of this receptor is a human donor in a cohort sampled during active COVID-19. The source material was peripheral blood. CDR3 residues: CASSIRREQPQHF. The CDR3, as DNA: TGTGCCAGTAGTATTAGGAGGGAACAGCCCCAGCATTTT.